This T cell receptor beta chain was captured in a study of metastatic and nonmetastatic thyroid tumors (dated by TCRdb to the early 2020s). Looking at the study overall: Repertoires were compared across peripheral blood and tumor or nodule tissue samples from malignant and benign thyroid patients. Results and caveats for the whole study, not just this receptor: In both blood and tumor samples, malignant tumors were reported to have significantly higher TCR beta diversity than benign nodules.

Before undergoing thyroid surgery, none of the patients had been given any kind of treatment. Using T-cell receptor beta sequencing, the researchers looked back retrospectively at clinical samples from patients, gathered between about 2012 and 2018. Preparation of the library involved PCR. The listed sequencing device is Illumina HiSeq 4000. The TCR beta-chain CDR3 region of each patient was profiled by high-throughput sequencing. The authors' pipeline ran thus. Drawing on CDR3 differences between clinicopathological groups, the researchers built a classifier meant to tell apart patients with distant-metastatic papillary thyroid cancer. The Shannon index was used to assess repertoire diversity, and the Morisita-Horn index was used to assess tumor-blood repertoire similarity. TCRdb trimmed the raw reads at Q25, called clones with MiXCR and kept productive beta chains. The V and J calls, along with clone size, are taken from TCRdb and not from the paper's own processing. This sample comprises roughly 50,000 clones, approximately 20% of them detected only once. About 4% of the sample comes from the top ten.

Reading from cysteine to phenylalanine, the CDR3 counts 13 amino acids. The retained sequence is limited to the CDR3, 39 bases, with the frame set at the first base. CDR1 and CDR2, looked up from the germline V gene, are SGHTA and FQGNSA. V sheds 1 base and J sheds 4 bases, leaving 6 bases between their ends. This clone was counted at least ten times. No cognate antigen has been identified for it. No base qualities exist here, and no much larger clone lies one base off it. The receptor's source is a male donor with papillary thyroid cancer or a benign thyroid nodule (not recorded which). Some clones in this sample may be carry-over from other donors' samples. The rearrangement combines TRBV7-2 with TRBJ2-3; the D gene is not confidently resolved. Sample: blood. This receptor carries the CDR3 CASSLVMADTQYF. The nucleotide sequence reads as follows: TGTGCCAGCAGCTTAGTGATGGCAGATACGCAGTATTTT. This CDR3, with the reference TRBV7-2 and TRBJ2-3 proteins standing in past its ends, gives the full variable domain GAGVSQSPSNKVTEKGKDVELRCDPISGHTALYWYRQSLGQGLEFLIYFQGNSAPDKSGLPSDRFSAERTGGSVSTLTIQRTQQEDSAVYLCASSLVMADTQYFGPGTRLTVL.